The 7 T cell receptor beta chains in this list originate from one sample, sequenced in a study of blood T cell repertoires in COVID-19. This table comes from immunoSEQ multiplex PCR, and its TCRdb copy is limited to in-frame clones, with some not included. The sample holds 200,000 to 250,000 clones; approximately 85% are singletons and the top ten take 4%. Sequencing was carried out using peripheral blood. The receptors originated from a man aged 50-59 years with acute or convalescent COVID-19.

This chain joins TRBV10-1 and TRBJ2-3; D possibly corresponds to TRBD1 (5 bases). This CDR3 contains 15 residues. V dropped 6 bases and J dropped 2 bases, with 15 bases sitting between them. Germline V gene sequence: CDR1 WNHNN, CDR2 SYGVQD (reference sequence). The CDR3 spells CASSPVTDPTDTQYF. CDR3 nucleotide sequence: TGCGCCAGCAGCCCCGTGACAGACCCCACAGATACGCAGTATTTT.

The V call is TRBV6-5, the J call TRBJ2-3; the D gene is possibly TRBD2 (6 bases). In germline, CDR1 is MNHEY, CDR2 SVGAGI. The CDR3 consists of 14 residues. Trimming took off 7 bases at V and 2 bases at J, with 13 bases between the two ends. CDR3 DNA: TGTGCCAGCAAACCCGGGAGATACACAGATACGCAGTATTTT. As protein: CASKPGRYTDTQYF.

This chain connects TRBV4-2 to TRBJ1-1; D ambiguous. Germline V CDR1 and CDR2: LGHNA, YNFKEQ. V dropped 1 base and J dropped 5 bases, with 5 bases sitting between them. CDR3 length: 12 residues. The CDR3 DNA reads as TGTGCCAGCAGCCAAGGCGTTACTGAAGCTTTCTTT. It is translated as CASSQGVTEAFF.

This sequence joins TRBV6-4 and TRBJ2-5; 14 nucleotides line up with TRBD2. Germline trimming cut 2 bases from V and 0 bases from J; bases unmatched to any gene: 8. This CDR3 contains 19 residues. From germline, CDR1 is MRHNA and CDR2 SNTAGT. CDR3 in amino acids: CASSDPGTSGGSYQETQYF. DNA for the CDR3: TGTGCCAGCAGTGACCCCGGGACTAGCGGGGGATCGTACCAAGAGACCCAGTACTTC.

The chain links TRBV21-1 to TRBJ2-6; the D call TRBD1 from the table was never checked on the DNA. TRBV21-1 is reported as a pseudogene. The CDR3 has 20 residues. The CDR3: CASSLRDRGRQPSGANVLTF. As DNA, the CDR3 is TGTGCCAGCAGCCTCCGGGACAGGGGCCGACAGCCTTCTGGGGCCAACGTCCTGACTTTC.

V usage is TRBV21-1 and J usage is TRBJ1-3; TRBD1, as called in the table, went unchecked against the DNA. TRBV21-1 is tagged as a pseudogene. The CDR3 covers 13 residues. The CDR3 sequence is CASTLRGLSTIYF. The CDR3, as DNA: TGTGCCAGCACCCTCAGGGGGCTGAGCACCATATATTTT.

The table lists this clone with a few counts. In nucleotides, the CDR3 is TGTGCCAGCAGTTACTCGATACGTGGGGCCATTGGCTACACCTTC. It translates to CASSYSIRGAIGYTF. The chain links TRBV6-5 to TRBJ1-2, with a tentative D call TRBD1 (5 bases). The ends were cut back, 0 bases at V and 7 bases at J, with 15 bases in the middle. Germline loops: CDR1 MNHEY, CDR2 SVGAGI. The CDR3 length is 15 residues.